The 8 T cell receptor beta chains below come from one sample, sequenced in a study of blood T cell repertoires in COVID-19 (dated by TCRdb to the early 2020s). Library preparation employed the immunoSEQ multiplex PCR assay. TCRdb stores this immuneACCESS table with in-frame sequences only. Part of the clones is absent; in the studies checked, under half of the shortfall reflects unresolved V genes, and no reason is known for the rest. The table for this sample lists about 100,000 clones; around four fifths of them were counted only once. The ten largest clones add up to 8.5% to 10% of the sample. Sequencing used peripheral blood. Receptor source: a man aged 35 to 55 with active or convalescent COVID-19.

The genes are TRBV10-2 and TRBJ1-2; 10 bases line up with TRBD1. V lost 6 bases and J lost 10; bases outside the gene matches: 11. CDR3 length: 14 amino acids. CDR1 WSHSY and CDR2 SAAADI come from the germline V gene. The chain's CDR3 is CASRYPGTGVNYTF. CDR3 nucleotides: TGCGCCAGCAGATATCCCGGGACAGGGGTCAACTACACCTTC.

The J gene is TRBJ1-2, the V gene TRBV10-2, with 7 bases fitting TRBD1. This CDR3 comprises 12 residues. The J segment lost 7 bases and the V segment lost 10 bases, leaving 9 bases of the junction unmatched. Germline CDR1 is WSHSY and CDR2 is SAAADI. CDR3 sequence (DNA): TGCGCCAACTATGACAGGGCGGGTGGCTACACCTTC. Translation gives CANYDRAGGYTF.

CDR3 bases: TGTGCCAGCAGTTCTCCGGGCAGGGGGAGCAATCAGCCCCAGCATTTT. Translated, it gives CASSSPGRGSNQPQHF. This chain uses TRBV6-2 or TRBV6-3 with TRBJ1-5, with 7 nucleotides matching TRBD1. After removal of 4 bases from V and 1 base from J, the junction contained 7 bases not matched to a gene. The CDR3 extends over 16 amino acids. Germline values: CDR1 MNHEY, CDR2 SVGEGT.

Only a few counts were recorded for this clone. The chain has TRBV15 and TRBJ2-5; D might be TRBD2 (5 bases). Per the germline V gene, CDR1 is LNHNV and CDR2 is YYDKDF (reference sequence). The V end lost 3 bases, the J end lost 1 base, and 18 bases lay between the germline ends. The length of the CDR3 is 17 residues. The CDR3 nucleotides read TGTGCCACCAGCAGGGGCGGGTCTCGGGCCTTCCAAGAGACCCAGTACTTC. Residues: CATSRGGSRAFQETQYF.

The chain couples TRBV10-3 to TRBJ2-7; D call uncertain. This CDR3 has 14 amino acids. CDR1 ENHRY and CDR2 SYGVKD come from the germline V gene. V was shortened by 5 bases and J by 1 base, with 12 bases between the two germline ends. CDR3 DNA sequence: TGTGCCATCAGTATAGTCGCGGAATCCTACGAGCAGTACTTC. It codes for CAISIVAESYEQYF.

The chain combines TRBV7-2 with TRBJ2-7; possibly TRBD1 for D (5 bases). Germline CDR1 reads SGHTA; CDR2 reads FQGNSA. Trimming pared 3 bases from V and 0 bases from J, leaving 6 bases between. This CDR3 comprises 13 residues. The CDR3 sequence: CASSFRGSYEQYF. The CDR3 region has the DNA TGTGCCAGCAGCTTTAGGGGCTCCTACGAGCAGTACTTC.

This chain joins TRBV7-2 and TRBJ1-5; possible D gene TRBD1, 5 bases. Trimming removed 2 bases from V and 3 bases from J, with 23 bases in between. Germline V CDR1 and CDR2: SGHTA, FQGNSA. The CDR3 sequence is 19 residues long. CDR3 DNA: TGTGCCAGCAGCTTACATTTGCGGCAGGGTCAAAGATCCAATCAGCCCCAGCATTTT. It encodes CASSLHLRQGQRSNQPQHF.

The gene calls are TRBV7-8 and TRBJ1-3; no definite D call. V was trimmed by 5 bases and J by 0 bases, leaving 11 bases between them. Germline V lookup: CDR1 SGHVS, CDR2 FQNEAQ. The CDR3 is 15 residues long. CDR3 residues: CASSHGRDSGNTIYF. In nucleotides, the CDR3 is TGTGCCAGCAGCCATGGACGGGACTCTGGAAACACCATATATTTT.